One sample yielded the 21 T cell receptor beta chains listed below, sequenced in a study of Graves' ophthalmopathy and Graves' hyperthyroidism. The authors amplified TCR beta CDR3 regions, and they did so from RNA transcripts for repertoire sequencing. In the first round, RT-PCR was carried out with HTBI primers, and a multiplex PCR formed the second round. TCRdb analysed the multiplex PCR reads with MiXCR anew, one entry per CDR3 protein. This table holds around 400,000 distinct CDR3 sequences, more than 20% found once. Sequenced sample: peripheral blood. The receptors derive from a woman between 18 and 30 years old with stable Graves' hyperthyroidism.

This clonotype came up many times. DNA of the CDR3: TGCGCCAGCAGCTTGGAAGCGGGCGACACCGGGGAGCTGTTTTTT. Its translation is CASSLEAGDTGELFF. The rearrangement joins TRBV5-1 to TRBJ2-2; D might be TRBD2 (6 bases). V was cut by 0 bases and J by 3 bases, with 9 bases left in between. The germline gives CDR1 SGHRS, CDR2 YFSETQ. The CDR3 is made up of 15 amino acids.

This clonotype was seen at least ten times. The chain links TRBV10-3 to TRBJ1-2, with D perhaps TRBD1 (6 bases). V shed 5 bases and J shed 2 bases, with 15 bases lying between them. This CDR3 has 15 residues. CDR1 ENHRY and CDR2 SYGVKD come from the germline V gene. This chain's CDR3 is CAISPNNRVNYGYTF. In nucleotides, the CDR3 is TGTGCCATCAGTCCAAACAACAGGGTCAACTATGGCTACACCTTC.

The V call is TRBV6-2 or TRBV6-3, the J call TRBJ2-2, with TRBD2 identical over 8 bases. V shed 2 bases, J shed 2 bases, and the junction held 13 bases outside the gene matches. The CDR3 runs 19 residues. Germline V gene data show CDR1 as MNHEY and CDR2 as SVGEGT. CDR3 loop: CASSYTVWRRGENTGELFF. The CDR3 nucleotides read TGTGCCAGCAGTTACACCGTATGGAGGCGGGGGGAAAACACCGGGGAGCTGTTTTTT.

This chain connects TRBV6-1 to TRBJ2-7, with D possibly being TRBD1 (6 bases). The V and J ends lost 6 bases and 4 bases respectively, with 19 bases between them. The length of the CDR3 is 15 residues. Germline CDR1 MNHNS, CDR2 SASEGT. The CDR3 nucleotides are TGTGCCAGCAGGTTCCGGGAACAGGGACGGTACGAGCAGTACTTC. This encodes CASRFREQGRYEQYF.

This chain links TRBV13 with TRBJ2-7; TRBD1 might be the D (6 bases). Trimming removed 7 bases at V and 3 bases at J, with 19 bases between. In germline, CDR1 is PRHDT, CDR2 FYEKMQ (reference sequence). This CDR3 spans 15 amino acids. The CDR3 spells CASTRNVDSFYEQYF. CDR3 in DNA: TGTGCCAGCACTCGCAACGTGGACAGTTTCTACGAGCAGTACTTC. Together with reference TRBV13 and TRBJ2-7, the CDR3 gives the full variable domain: AAGVIQSPRHLIKEKRETATLKCYPIPRHDTVYWYQQGPGQDPQFLISFYEKMQSDKGSIPDRFSAQQFSDYHSELNMSSLELGDSALYFCASTRNVDSFYEQYFGPGTRLTVT.

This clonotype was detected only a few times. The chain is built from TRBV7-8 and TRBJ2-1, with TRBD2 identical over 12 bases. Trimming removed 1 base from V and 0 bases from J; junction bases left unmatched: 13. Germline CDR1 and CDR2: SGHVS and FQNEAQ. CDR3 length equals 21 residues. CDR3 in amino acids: CASSLVGLAGGIRGSYNEQFF. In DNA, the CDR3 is TGTGCCAGCAGCTTAGTCGGTCTAGCGGGAGGGATCCGTGGCTCCTACAATGAGCAGTTCTTC.

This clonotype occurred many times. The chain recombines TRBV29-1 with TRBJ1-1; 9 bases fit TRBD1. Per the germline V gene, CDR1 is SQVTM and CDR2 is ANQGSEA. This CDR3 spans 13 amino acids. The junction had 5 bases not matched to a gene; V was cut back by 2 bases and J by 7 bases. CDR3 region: CSVEIQGAFEAFF. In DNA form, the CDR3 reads TGCAGCGTTGAAATACAGGGGGCGTTTGAAGCTTTCTTT.

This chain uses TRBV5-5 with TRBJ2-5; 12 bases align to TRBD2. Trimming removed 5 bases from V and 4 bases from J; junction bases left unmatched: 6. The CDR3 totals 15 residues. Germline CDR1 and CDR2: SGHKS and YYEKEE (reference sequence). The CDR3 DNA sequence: TGTGCCAGCAGTTTTCTAGCGGGGGGGTCAGAGACCCAGTACTTC. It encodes CASSFLAGGSETQYF.

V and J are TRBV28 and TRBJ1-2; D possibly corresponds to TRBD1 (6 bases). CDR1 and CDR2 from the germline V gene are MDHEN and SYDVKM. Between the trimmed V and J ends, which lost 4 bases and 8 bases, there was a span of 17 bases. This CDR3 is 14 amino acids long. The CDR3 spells CASSSGDRAFGYTF. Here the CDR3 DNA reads TGTGCCAGCAGTTCAGGGGATCGCGCCTTCGGCTACACCTTC.

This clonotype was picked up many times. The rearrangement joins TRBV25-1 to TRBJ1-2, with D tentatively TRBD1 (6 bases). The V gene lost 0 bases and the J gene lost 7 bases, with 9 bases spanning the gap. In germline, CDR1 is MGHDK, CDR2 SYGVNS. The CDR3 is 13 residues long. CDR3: CASSEYGGLGYTF. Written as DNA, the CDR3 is TGTGCCAGCAGTGAATACGGGGGGCTTGGCTACACCTTC.

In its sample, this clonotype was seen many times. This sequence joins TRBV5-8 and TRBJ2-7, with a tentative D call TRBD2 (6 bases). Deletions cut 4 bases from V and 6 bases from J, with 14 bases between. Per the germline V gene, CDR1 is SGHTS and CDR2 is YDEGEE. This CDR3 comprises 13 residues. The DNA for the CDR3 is TGTGCCAGCAGCCGGGTGGGGCGGGGCGAGCAGTACTTC. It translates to CASSRVGRGEQYF.

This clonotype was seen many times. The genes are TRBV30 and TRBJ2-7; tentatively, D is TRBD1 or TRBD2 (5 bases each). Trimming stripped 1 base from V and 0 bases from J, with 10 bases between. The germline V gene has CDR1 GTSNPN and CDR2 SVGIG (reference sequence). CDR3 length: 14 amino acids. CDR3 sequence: CAWSEGTSSYEQYF. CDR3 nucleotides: TGTGCCTGGAGTGAGGGGACCAGCTCCTACGAGCAGTACTTC.

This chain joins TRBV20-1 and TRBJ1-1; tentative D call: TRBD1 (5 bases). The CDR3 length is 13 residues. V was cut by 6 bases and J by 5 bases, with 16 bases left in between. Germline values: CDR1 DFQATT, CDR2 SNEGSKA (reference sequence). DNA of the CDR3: TGCAGTGCCGTCGCGGGGCTTGGAACTGAAGCTTTCTTT. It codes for CSAVAGLGTEAFF.

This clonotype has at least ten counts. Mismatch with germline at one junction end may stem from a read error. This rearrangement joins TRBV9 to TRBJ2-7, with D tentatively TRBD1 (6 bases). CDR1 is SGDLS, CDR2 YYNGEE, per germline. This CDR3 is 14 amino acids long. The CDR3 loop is CASSVGDIPYEQYF. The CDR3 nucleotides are TGCGCCAGCAGCGTAGGGGACATACCCTACGAGCAGTACTTC. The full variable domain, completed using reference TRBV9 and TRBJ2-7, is DSGVTQTPKHLITATGQRVTLRCSPRSGDLSVYWYQQSLDQGLQFLIQYYNGEERAKGNILERFSAQQFPDLHSELNLSSLELGDSALYFCASSVGDIPYEQYFGPGTRLTVT.

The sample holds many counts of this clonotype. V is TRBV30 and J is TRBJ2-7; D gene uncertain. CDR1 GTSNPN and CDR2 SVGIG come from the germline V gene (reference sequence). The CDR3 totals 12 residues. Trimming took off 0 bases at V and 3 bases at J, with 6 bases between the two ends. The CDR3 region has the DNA TGTGCCTGGAGTGTAGGGAACTACGAGCAGTACTTC. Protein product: CAWSVGNYEQYF.

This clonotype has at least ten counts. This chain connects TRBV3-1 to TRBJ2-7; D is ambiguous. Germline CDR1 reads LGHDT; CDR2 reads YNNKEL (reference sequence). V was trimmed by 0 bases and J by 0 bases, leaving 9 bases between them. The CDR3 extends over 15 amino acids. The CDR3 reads CASSQDRYPSYEQYF. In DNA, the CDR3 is TGTGCCAGCAGCCAAGATCGCTACCCCTCCTACGAGCAGTACTTC.

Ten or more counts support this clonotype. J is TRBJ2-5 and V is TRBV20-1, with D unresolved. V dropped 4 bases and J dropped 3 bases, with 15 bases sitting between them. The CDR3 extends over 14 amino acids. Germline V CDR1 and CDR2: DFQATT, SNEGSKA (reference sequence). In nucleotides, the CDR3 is TGCAGTGCTACCCTTCCTACTGGAGAAGAGACCCAGTACTTC. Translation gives CSATLPTGEETQYF.

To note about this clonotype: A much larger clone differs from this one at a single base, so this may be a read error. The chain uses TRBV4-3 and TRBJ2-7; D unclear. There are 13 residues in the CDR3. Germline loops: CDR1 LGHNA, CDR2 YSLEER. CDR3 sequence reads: CASSQDRTYERYF. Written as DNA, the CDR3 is TGCGCCAGCAGCCAAGATCGAACCTACGAGCGGTACTTC.

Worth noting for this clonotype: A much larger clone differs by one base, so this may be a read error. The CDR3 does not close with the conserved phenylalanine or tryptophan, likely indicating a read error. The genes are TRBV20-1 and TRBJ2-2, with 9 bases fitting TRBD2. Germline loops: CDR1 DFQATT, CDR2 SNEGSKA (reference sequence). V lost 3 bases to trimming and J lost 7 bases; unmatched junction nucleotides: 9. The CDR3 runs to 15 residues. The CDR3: CSASSAGGPGGELFV. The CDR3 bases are TGCAGTGCTAGTTCGGCGGGAGGGCCCGGCGGGGAGCTGTTTGTT.

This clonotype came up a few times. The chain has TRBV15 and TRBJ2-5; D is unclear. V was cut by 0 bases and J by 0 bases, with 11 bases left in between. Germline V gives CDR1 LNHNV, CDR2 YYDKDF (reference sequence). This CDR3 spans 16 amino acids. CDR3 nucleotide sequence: TGTGCCACCAGCAGAGATAGAAACAGCTACCAAGAGACCCAGTACTTC. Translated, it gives CATSRDRNSYQETQYF.

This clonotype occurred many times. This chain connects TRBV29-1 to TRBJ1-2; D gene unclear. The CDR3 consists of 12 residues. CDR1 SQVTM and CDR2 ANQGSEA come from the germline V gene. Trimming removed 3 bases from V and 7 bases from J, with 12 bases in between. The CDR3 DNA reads TGCAGCGTTGAGGCCACGGGTGCTGGCTACACCTTC. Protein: CSVEATGAGYTF.